Described below is a single TCR beta chain sequence and its context. This specimen belongs to a study of cytomegalovirus exposure and HLA in healthy donors. Background on the study: In an early release, HLA-typed donors contributed 90 million or so unique TCR sequences.

The PCR contained 60 Vbeta and 13 Jbeta primers. Sequencing was performed with immunoSEQ multiplex PCR; in TCRdb, only in-frame clones are kept and a portion is missing. This sample's table has just under 60,000 clones. This CDR3 is built from 17 residues. Germline V gene sequence: CDR1 KGHSH, CDR2 LQKENI. The V gene lost 1 base and the J gene lost 4 bases, with 18 bases spanning the gap. The source material was PBMCs. The sequence derives from a male donor in good health and CMV-seronegative. The chain carries TRBV18 and TRBJ2-3; D is possibly TRBD2 (6 bases). The CDR3 here is CASSPRAGRLGADTQYF. The CDR3, as DNA: TGTGCCAGCTCACCACGTGCGGGACGGCTAGGGGCAGATACGCAGTATTTT.